The rows below give T cell receptor beta chains drawn from one sample of a study of T cells in Graves' hyperthyroidism and ophthalmopathy. Using its own MiXCR run on the multiplex PCR reads, TCRdb lists one record per CDR3 protein. The repertoire holds 90,000 to 120,000 distinct CDR3 sequences, with approximately 15% as singletons. The sample taken for sequencing was blood. All receptors come from a woman aged 45-65 years with Graves' hyperthyroidism. Both conserved end residues are trimmed from each CDR3.

cdr3_aa v_call
ASSLVWLAEAPVYEQY TRBV7-8
ASSRGLALEQF TRBV3-1
SARNPNQPQH TRBV20-1
ASTLGRPTSTDTQY TRBV28
ASNEASQPQH TRBV2
ASRIQGLPSNQPQH TRBV28
ASSGGQAAYEQY TRBV9
ASSSWGSGGVEVPHNEQF TRBV11-2
ASSQDVGLYNEQF TRBV3-1
ASRDPGGPTDTQY TRBV6-1
ASSLGGRAIDTQY TRBV5-1
ASSQNGGGSGELF TRBV11-2
SVEKTGTGEYEQY TRBV29-1
ASSLGPDSANTEAF TRBV5-1
ASSYTTSGAYEQY TRBV7-2
ASSRTSPEASGFDQY TRBV7-9
ASSSKAENNNEKLF TRBV6-5
ASSATGTTDTQY TRBV12-3/TRBV12-4
ASSGGTGGLDTGELF TRBV19
ASSLGGTTYEQY TRBV27
ASSQVWQRHGYT TRBV14
ASGTPNGGQGLSHNEQF TRBV6-1
AWAVNSREAF TRBV30
ASSLKSGANVLT TRBV5-6
TSSEINSNQPQH TRBV6-1
SAGGTGNLDTQY TRBV20-1
ASRIRPQREGPNTGELF TRBV28
ASSRRRGNEQF TRBV7-2
ASSQLTGTRRNYGYT TRBV4-1
SANPGTGTSGGNEQF TRBV20-1
ASSQDRETQY TRBV3-1
ASSTPGQGYNEQF TRBV2
ASSLDQETQY TRBV11-2
ASNGFSNQPQH TRBV19
SASSQRELFEQF TRBV20-1